The T cell receptor (beta chain) under discussion was sequenced for a study of OX40 agonist ivuxolimab in advanced cancers. TCRdb's table, derived via immunoSEQ multiplex PCR, lists solely in-frame clones and lacks some. The sample carries around 100,000 clones, about nine tenths recorded once. With respect to this clone: The antigen remains undetermined.

General study points: Average numbers of expanded clones were greater in CD8+ T cells than in CD4+.

Trimming stripped 0 bases from V and 3 bases from J, with 7 bases between. Germline V gene lookup returns CDR1 SGDLS and CDR2 YYNGEE. The CDR3 loop spans 13 amino acids. The chain has TRBV9 and TRBJ2-7; D not certain. The TCR comes from an adult with an advanced solid tumor such as melanoma, head and neck, liver or kidney cancer. Sequenced here: CD4+ or CD8+ T cells sorted from blood, sampled in a trial of the OX40 agonist ivuxolimab. Written as DNA, the CDR3 is TGTGCCAGCAGCGTAGCATGGGGCTACGAGCAGTACTTC. Translating it yields CASSVAWGYEQYF.